This T cell receptor beta chain was retrieved from a study of blood T cell repertoires in COVID-19. Germline V gene data show CDR1 as MNHEY and CDR2 as SVGEGT. Trimming stripped 7 bases from V and 8 bases from J, with 21 bases between. The CDR3 loop spans 15 amino acids. Under the authors' procedure: Estimation of nucleated cell counts was performed using reference gene primer amplification. Produced via immunoSEQ multiplex PCR; TCRdb's table is partial and in-frame only. The D gene and trimming were derived from the DNA, and the V and J assignments and clone size from that table. The sample includes around 150,000 clones, approximately 95% seen only once; the top ten take roughly 2%.

This clonotype was sampled from a woman in her sixties or seventies with COVID-19, enrolled during active disease. Sequencing input: peripheral blood. This sequence joins TRBV6-2 or TRBV6-3 and TRBJ2-1; weak D call: TRBD2 (5 bases). CDR3: CASTPWGSEGDEQFF. CDR3 coding DNA: TGTGCCAGCACCCCCTGGGGTAGCGAGGGCGATGAGCAGTTCTTC.